This T cell receptor beta chain is drawn from a study of cytomegalovirus exposure and HLA in healthy donors. Study-wide results and limits: The study carried out a later analysis of TCR beta sequences. It associated approximately 15,000 of them with specific HLA alleles at a false discovery rate of 0.05. Trimming of TCR beta V- and J-genes showed a link, identified in a later analysis, to a missense DCLRE1C variant.

The CDR3 is 17 residues long. Germline V CDR1 and CDR2: SGHTS, YDEGEE. Trimming cost V 4 bases and J 5 bases; bases outside gene matches: 9. Turning to this clone: Its antigen is still unknown.

PCR primers comprised 60 Vbeta and 13 Jbeta primers. Profiling relied on immunoSEQ multiplex PCR, and the TCRdb table lists in-frame clones only, not all of them. The table lists 150,000 to 200,000 clones, 75% of them singletons. Sequenced material: PBMCs. The rearrangement joins TRBV5-8 to TRBJ2-5; 15 bases are shared with TRBD2. The receptor's source is a woman aged 45-65 years in good health and CMV-seropositive. CDR3 DNA: TGTGCCAGCAGCAAACCGGGACTAGCGGGGGGCCGGGAGACCCAGTACTTC. Translation gives CASSKPGLAGGRETQYF.